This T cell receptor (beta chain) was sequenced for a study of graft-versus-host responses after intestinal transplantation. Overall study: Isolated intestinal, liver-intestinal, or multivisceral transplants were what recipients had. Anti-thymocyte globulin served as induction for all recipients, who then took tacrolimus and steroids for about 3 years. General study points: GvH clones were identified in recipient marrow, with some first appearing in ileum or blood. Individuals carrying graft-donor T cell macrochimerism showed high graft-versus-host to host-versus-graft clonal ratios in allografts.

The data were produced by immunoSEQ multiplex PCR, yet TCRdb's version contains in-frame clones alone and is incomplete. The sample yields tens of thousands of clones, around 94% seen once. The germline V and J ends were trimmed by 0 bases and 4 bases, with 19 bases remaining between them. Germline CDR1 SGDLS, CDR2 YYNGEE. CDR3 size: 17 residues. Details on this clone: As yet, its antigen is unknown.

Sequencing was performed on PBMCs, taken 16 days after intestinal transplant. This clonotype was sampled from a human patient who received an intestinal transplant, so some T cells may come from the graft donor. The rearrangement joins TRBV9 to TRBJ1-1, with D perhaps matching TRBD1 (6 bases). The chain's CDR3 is CASSVAGEGGRSTEAFF. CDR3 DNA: TGTGCCAGCAGCGTAGCAGGGGAGGGCGGCAGGAGCACTGAAGCTTTCTTT.